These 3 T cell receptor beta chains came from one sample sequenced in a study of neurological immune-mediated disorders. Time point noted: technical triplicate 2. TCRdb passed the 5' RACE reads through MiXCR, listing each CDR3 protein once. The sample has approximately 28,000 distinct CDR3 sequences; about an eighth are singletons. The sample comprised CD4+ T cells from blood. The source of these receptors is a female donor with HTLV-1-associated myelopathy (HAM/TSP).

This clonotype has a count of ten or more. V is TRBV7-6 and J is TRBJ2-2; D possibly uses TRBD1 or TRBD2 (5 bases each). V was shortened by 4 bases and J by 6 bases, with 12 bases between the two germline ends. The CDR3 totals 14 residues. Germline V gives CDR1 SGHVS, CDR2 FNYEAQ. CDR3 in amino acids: CASSSREGSGELFF. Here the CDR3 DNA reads TGTGCCAGCAGCTCCCGTGAGGGGTCCGGGGAGCTGTTTTTT.

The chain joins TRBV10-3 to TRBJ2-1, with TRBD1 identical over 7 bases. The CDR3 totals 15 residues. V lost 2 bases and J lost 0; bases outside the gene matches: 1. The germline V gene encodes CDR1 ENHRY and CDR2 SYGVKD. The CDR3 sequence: CAISEGDSSYNEQFF. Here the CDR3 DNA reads TGTGCCATCAGTGAGGGGGACAGCTCCTACAATGAGCAGTTCTTC.

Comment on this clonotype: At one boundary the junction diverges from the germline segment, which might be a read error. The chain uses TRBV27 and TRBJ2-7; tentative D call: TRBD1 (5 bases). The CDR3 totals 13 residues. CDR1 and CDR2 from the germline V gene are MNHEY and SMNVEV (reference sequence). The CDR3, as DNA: TGTGTCAGCACCCGGACATGCACTTACGAGCAGTACTTC. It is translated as CVSTRTCTYEQYF.